Presented here are 27 T cell receptor beta chains from one specimen sequenced in a study of cytomegalovirus exposure and HLA in healthy donors. The PCR employed 60 Vbeta primers together with 13 Jbeta primers. Sequencing was performed with immunoSEQ multiplex PCR; in TCRdb, only in-frame clones are kept and a portion is missing. The sample lists about 140,000 clones, more than 75% occurring once. The sample comprised PBMCs. These receptors all stem from a young man in good health and CMV-seropositive.

V is TRBV6-6 and J is TRBJ2-2, with a weak D call TRBD1 (5 bases). Trimming removed 5 bases from V and 6 bases from J, with 7 bases in between. Germline values: CDR1 MNHNY, CDR2 SVGAGI (reference sequence). The CDR3 is 12 residues long. In DNA, the CDR3 is TGTGCCAGCAGTCAGGGCGCCGGGGAGCTGTTTTTT. Protein product: CASSQGAGELFF.

CDR3 DNA: TGTGCCAGCTCACCACCGGTGTCCCCGGTGGAGCAGTACTTC. Its protein product is CASSPPVSPVEQYF. This rearrangement joins TRBV18 to TRBJ2-7; D unresolved. The CDR3 has 14 amino acids. V shed 0 bases and J shed 7 bases, with 13 bases lying between them. Per the germline V gene, CDR1 is KGHSH and CDR2 is LQKENI.

The chain has TRBV7-2 and TRBJ2-1, with 11 bases that match TRBD2. Germline loops: CDR1 SGHTA, CDR2 FQGNSA. This CDR3 is 16 amino acids long. The trim removed 5 bases at V and 9 bases at J, leaving 12 bases unmatched. This chain's CDR3 is CASSPLAGGYSGEQFF. The CDR3 nucleotides read TGTGCCAGCAGCCCGTTAGCGGGAGGGTACTCGGGTGAGCAGTTCTTC.

This clone has more than one count but fewer than ten. CDR3 loop: CASSPGQEFYTF. CDR3 sequence (DNA): TGTGCCAGCAGCCCGGGACAAGAGTTCTACACCTTC. V is TRBV5-6 and J is TRBJ1-2; tentative D call: TRBD1 (6 bases). The CDR3 has 12 amino acids. Germline loops: CDR1 SGHDT, CDR2 YYEEEE. Trimming left V 4 bases short and J 10 bases short, with 14 bases between.

The V and J genes are TRBV13 and TRBJ2-7; D is perhaps TRBD2 (6 bases). This CDR3 is built from 11 residues. V lost 7 bases, J lost 7 bases, and 11 bases lay in between. Germline V gives CDR1 PRHDT, CDR2 FYEKMQ (reference sequence). For the CDR3, the DNA is TGTGCCAGCATTATAGGAGGGGAGCAGTACTTC. Amino acid sequence: CASIIGGEQYF.

This clone has a single count. The CDR3 region has the DNA TGCGCCAGCACCAAAAGCCTAAACTATGGCTACACCTTC. Amino acid sequence: CASTKSLNYGYTF. The rearrangement joins TRBV10-1 to TRBJ1-2; no definite D call. Trimming took off 7 bases at V and 2 bases at J, with 11 bases between the two ends. The germline CDR1 and CDR2 sequences are WNHNN and SYGVQD (reference sequence). This CDR3 has 13 amino acids.

The chain joins TRBV2 to TRBJ2-7, with 12 bases matching TRBD2. Per the germline V gene, CDR1 is SNHLY and CDR2 is FYNNEI. There are 17 residues in the CDR3. J was trimmed by 3 bases and V by 1 base; bases with no gene match: 7. DNA of the CDR3: TGTGCCAGCAGTGAAGGGGCTAGCGGGAGGGCGAGCTACGAGCAGTACTTC. Residues: CASSEGASGRASYEQYF.

V usage is TRBV18 and J usage is TRBJ1-2, with D possibly being TRBD1 (5 bases). The CDR3 runs 14 residues. The V gene's germline CDR1 is KGHSH and CDR2 LQKENI. V was trimmed by 0 bases and J by 6 bases, leaving 11 bases between them. CDR3 protein: CASSPPLEGDGYTF. CDR3 in DNA: TGTGCCAGCTCACCACCGCTAGAAGGGGATGGCTACACCTTC.

As to this clone: The germline gene is not matched at one end of the junction; a read error may be the cause. The chain is built from TRBV28 and TRBJ1-1, with D possibly matching TRBD1 (6 bases). The CDR3 covers 17 residues. CDR1 is MDHEN, CDR2 SYDVKM, per germline. In DNA, the CDR3 is TGTGCCAGCAGTTTATCCAGGGGAAGTATCGGGAACGCTGAAGCTTTCTTT. This codes for CASSLSRGSIGNAEAFF.

The chain combines TRBV10-3 with TRBJ2-5; 9 bases align to TRBD2. CDR1 ENHRY and CDR2 SYGVKD come from the germline V gene. This CDR3 spans 15 amino acids. With V trimmed by 10 bases and J by 5 bases, 14 bases remained unmatched. CDR3 sequence reads: CATGPAAGGWETQYF. The CDR3 DNA follows: TGTGCCACCGGGCCCGCAGCGGGAGGTTGGGAGACCCAGTACTTC.

This clone was detected a few times. V is TRBV7-9 and J is TRBJ2-7; TRBD2 matches 8 bases. The length of the CDR3 is 14 residues. Germline V gene sequence: CDR1 SEHNR, CDR2 FQNEAQ (reference sequence). The V gene end was trimmed by 1 base and the J gene end by 5 bases; junction bases not matched to a gene: 4. The CDR3 region is CASSLDGRGDEQYF. The CDR3 DNA is TGTGCCAGCAGCTTAGATGGGCGGGGGGACGAGCAGTACTTC. Variable domain in full (rest from reference TRBV7-9 and TRBJ2-7): DTGVSQNPRHKITKRGQNVTFRCDPISEHNRLYWYRQTLGQGPEFLTYFQNEAQLEKSRLLSDRFSAERPKGSFSTLEIQRTEQGDSAMYLCASSLDGRGDEQYFGPGTRLTVT.

In regard to this clone: One junction end does not reproduce the germline sequence, and a read error may be involved. The chain is built from TRBV5-1 and TRBJ2-6; a weak D match, TRBD1 (6 bases). CDR3 length: 15 residues. Germline CDR1 SGHRS, CDR2 YFSETQ. In DNA, the CDR3 is TGCGCCAGCAGCTCAAGGGGGTCTGGGGCCAACGCCCTGACTTTC. It is translated as CASSSRGSGANALTF.

This sequence joins TRBV15 and TRBJ1-2, with a possible D match to TRBD1 (6 bases). The V and J ends lost 3 bases and 4 bases respectively, with 15 bases between them. In germline, CDR1 is LNHNV, CDR2 YYDKDF (reference sequence). There are 15 residues in the CDR3. The DNA for the CDR3 is TGTGCCACCAGCAGTCCGCCTACAGGGAGCTATGGCTACACCTTC. This gives the protein CATSSPPTGSYGYTF.

This clone has just a few counts. This chain joins TRBV7-6 and TRBJ2-1; TRBD2 is a possible D gene (6 bases). V dropped 0 bases and J dropped 0 bases, with 9 bases sitting between them. Per germline, CDR1 SGHVS and CDR2 FNYEAQ. This CDR3 has 16 residues. As DNA, the CDR3 is TGTGCCAGCAGCTTAGCCGCGGGAAGCTCCTACAATGAGCAGTTCTTC. Encoded protein: CASSLAAGSSYNEQFF. Combining the CDR3 with reference TRBV7-6 and TRBJ2-1 gives the whole variable domain GAGVSQSPRYKVTKRGQDVALRCDPISGHVSLYWYRQALGQGPEFLTYFNYEAQQDKSGLPNDRFSAERPEGSISTLTIQRTEQRDSAMYRCASSLAAGSSYNEQFFGPGTRLTVL.

The gene calls are TRBV9 and TRBJ1-4, with a possible D match to TRBD1 (5 bases). This CDR3 contains 15 residues. The ends were cut back, 0 bases at V and 8 bases at J, with 14 bases in the middle. CDR1 SGDLS and CDR2 YYNGEE come from the germline V gene. CDR3 nucleotides: TGTGCCAGCAGCGTAGCAGGGATGATTCGGGAAAAACTGTTTTTT. Translated, it gives CASSVAGMIREKLFF.

The chain is built from TRBV5-4 and TRBJ1-1, with 8 bases lining up with TRBD1. Germline lookup yields CDR1 SGHNT and CDR2 YYREEE (reference sequence). With 2 bases clipped from V and 5 bases from J, the junction kept 11 bases outside the gene matches. CDR3 length: 16 residues. The CDR3: CASSLRQGHRGTEAFF. CDR3 nucleotides: TGTGCCAGCAGCTTAAGACAGGGGCACCGGGGGACTGAAGCTTTCTTT.

The chain combines TRBV29-1 with TRBJ2-3, with D hard to call. This CDR3 is 13 amino acids long. The V gene's germline CDR1 is SQVTM and CDR2 ANQGSEA. Here the CDR3 DNA reads TGCACCTTGGGCAGTCCTAGCACAGATACGCAGTATTTT. This sequence encodes CTLGSPSTDTQYF.

This clone was picked up one time. J is TRBJ1-4 and V is TRBV7-9; 7 bases map to TRBD1. Germline loops: CDR1 SEHNR, CDR2 FQNEAQ (reference sequence). J was trimmed by 5 bases and V by 6 bases; bases with no gene match: 9. The CDR3 length is 15 residues. In DNA form, the CDR3 reads TGTGCCAGCAGACCCAGACAGGGCAACAATGAAAAACTGTTTTTT. This gives the protein CASRPRQGNNEKLFF.

V is TRBV6-6 and J is TRBJ1-5, with D perhaps matching TRBD1 (5 bases). Germline V gene sequence: CDR1 MNHNY, CDR2 SVGAGI (reference sequence). V shed 6 bases and J shed 0 bases, with 9 bases lying between them. This CDR3 contains 14 residues. DNA of the CDR3: TGTGCCAGCAGAAAGACAGATAGCAATCAGCCCCAGCATTTT. Protein product: CASRKTDSNQPQHF.

The gene calls are TRBV7-8 and TRBJ2-2, with 8 bases matching TRBD1. The CDR3 loop spans 17 amino acids. V shed 5 bases and J 5 bases; nucleotides not matched to a gene: 13. The germline V gene encodes CDR1 SGHVS and CDR2 FQNEAQ. The CDR3 nucleotides are TGTGCCAGCAGCCAGACCGGGACAGGCCCTAATACCGGGGAGCTGTTTTTT. Translated, it gives CASSQTGTGPNTGELFF.

The chain recombines TRBV5-1 with TRBJ2-1; 8 bases agree with TRBD2. V lost 0 bases to trimming and J lost 2 bases; unmatched junction nucleotides: 10. Germline V CDR1 and CDR2: SGHRS, YFSETQ. There are 18 residues in the CDR3. CDR3 amino acids: CASSLEPGGVLTYNEQFF. Here the CDR3 DNA reads TGCGCCAGCAGCTTGGAACCGGGAGGGGTTTTGACCTACAATGAGCAGTTCTTC.

For the CDR3, the DNA is TGTGCCAGCAGTGAACGTTCAGGTGCCAACGAAAAACTGTTTTTT. Protein sequence: CASSERSGANEKLFF. V usage is TRBV6-1 and J usage is TRBJ1-4; no definite D call. Germline V CDR1 and CDR2: MNHNS, SASEGT. Trimming pared 2 bases from V and 8 bases from J, leaving 15 bases between. The CDR3 has 15 residues.

This clone was seen only a few times. The chain joins TRBV11-2 to TRBJ2-3; 8 positions match TRBD2. Germline CDR1 SGHAT, CDR2 FQNNGV. J lost 2 bases, V lost 4 bases, and 11 bases had no gene match. The CDR3 has 17 amino acids. CDR3: CASSSHPAGANTDTQYF. The DNA for the CDR3 is TGTGCCAGCAGCTCACACCCAGCGGGAGCGAACACAGATACGCAGTATTTT.

This sequence joins TRBV4-1 and TRBJ2-7; the match to TRBD2 covers 11 bases. Germline CDR1 reads MGHRA; CDR2 reads YSYEKL. With V trimmed by 3 bases and J by 2 bases, 3 bases remained unmatched. The CDR3 length is 15 residues. In nucleotides, the CDR3 is TGCGCCAGCAGCCATTCTAGCGGGGGGCCCTACGAGCAGTACTTC. This codes for CASSHSSGGPYEQYF.

This clone was detected a few times. The rearrangement uses TRBV5-1 and TRBJ2-5; 13 nucleotides agree with TRBD2. The end of the DNA fits TRBJ2-7 better, so the J call may be wrong. This CDR3 comprises 14 residues. Germline CDR1 reads SGHRS; CDR2 reads YFSETQ. The CDR3 sequence: CASSSGLAGIEQYF. In DNA form, the CDR3 reads TGCGCCAGCAGCTCGGGACTAGCGGGAATCGAGCAGTACTTC.

This clone was observed a single time. The chain joins TRBV4-1 to TRBJ2-7; D possibly corresponds to TRBD2 (5 bases). CDR1 is MGHRA, CDR2 YSYEKL, per germline. This CDR3 comprises 17 residues. V was shortened by 4 bases and J by 6 bases, with 25 bases between the two germline ends. The CDR3 region is CASSPSTSMFAGFEQYF. DNA for the CDR3: TGCGCCAGCAGCCCTAGCACCTCCATGTTCGCCGGCTTCGAGCAGTACTTC.

The chain uses TRBV2 and TRBJ1-6, with a possible D match to TRBD1 (6 bases). The V gene lost 6 bases and the J gene lost 0 bases, with 9 bases spanning the gap. The CDR3 runs 15 residues. Germline V lookup: CDR1 SNHLY, CDR2 FYNNEI. In DNA form, the CDR3 reads TGTGCCAGCAGCGGACAGAGCTCCTATAATTCACCCCTCCACTTT. Translation gives CASSGQSSYNSPLHF.